What follows are 19 T cell receptor beta chains derived from one specimen sequenced in a study of cytomegalovirus exposure and HLA in healthy donors. The PCR ran on 60 Vbeta and 13 Jbeta primers. Repertoires were generated with immunoSEQ multiplex PCR, while TCRdb's copy carries only in-frame clones and drops some. The data hold some 150,000 clones, with roughly four fifths observed a single time. Material: PBMCs. The source is a man aged 35 to 55 in good health and CMV-seropositive.

This clone has a single count. The chain employs TRBV28 and TRBJ1-5; D unresolved. CDR1 is MDHEN, CDR2 SYDVKM, per germline. The length of the CDR3 is 15 residues. Trimming stripped 6 bases from V and 6 bases from J, with 18 bases between. The DNA for the CDR3 is TGTGCCAGCAGCCTCCATTCAGGTTTAAGTCAGCCCCAGCATTTT. Translation gives CASSLHSGLSQPQHF.

The rearrangement uses TRBV7-3 and TRBJ1-4; no definite D call. This CDR3 has 13 amino acids. V dropped 0 bases and J dropped 11 bases, with 10 bases sitting between them. CDR1 is SGHTA and CDR2 is FQGTGA in the germline V gene. CDR3 sequence reads: CASSLTEGNKLFF. As DNA, the CDR3 is TGTGCCAGCAGCTTAACAGAGGGTAACAAACTGTTTTTT.

The rearrangement joins TRBV6-5 to TRBJ2-7; D gene ambiguous. The CDR3 consists of 11 residues. In germline, CDR1 is MNHEY, CDR2 SVGAGI. V dropped 6 bases and J dropped 4 bases, with 7 bases sitting between them. DNA of the CDR3: TGTGCCAGCAGATCAAATTACGAGCAGTACTTC. Its translation: CASRSNYEQYF.

The chain recombines TRBV5-1 with TRBJ1-1; TRBD1 matches 10 bases. The CDR3 contains 15 residues. J gave up 5 bases and V 4 bases, and 8 bases lay outside the gene matches. CDR1 and CDR2 from the germline V gene are SGHRS and YFSETQ. The DNA for the CDR3 is TGCGCCAGCAGCGAGGGACAGGGGCGAGGAACTGAAGCTTTCTTT. Its protein is CASSEGQGRGTEAFF. The variable domain in full, with the rest retrieved from reference TRBV5-1 and TRBJ1-1, is KAGVTQTPRYLIKTRGQQVTLSCSPISGHRSVSWYQQTPGQGLQFLFEYFSETQRNKGNFPGRFSGRQFSNSRSEMNVSTLELGDSALYLCASSEGQGRGTEAFFGQGTRLTVV.

The chain has TRBV7-9 and TRBJ1-2; TRBD1 aligns across 11 bases. V was pared by 1 base and J by 7 bases, with 5 bases of the junction left unmatched. Germline V gene data show CDR1 as SEHNR and CDR2 as FQNEAQ (reference sequence). This CDR3 is built from 15 residues. The CDR3 sequence is CASSLGGQGASGYTF. In DNA, the CDR3 is TGTGCCAGCAGCTTAGGCGGACAGGGGGCGTCTGGCTACACCTTC.

This chain uses TRBV5-4 with TRBJ2-5; a weak D match, TRBD2 (5 bases). The CDR3 loop spans 12 amino acids. Per germline, CDR1 SGHNT and CDR2 YYREEE (reference sequence). The ends were cut back, 2 bases at V and 5 bases at J, with 7 bases in the middle. The DNA of the CDR3 is TGTGCCAGCAGCTTACGAGGGGAGACCCAGTACTTC. Its protein is CASSLRGETQYF.

The chain has TRBV7-2 and TRBJ2-7, with 9 nucleotides matching TRBD1. The CDR3 covers 13 residues. V was pared by 4 bases and J by 7 bases, with 5 bases of the junction left unmatched. CDR1 and CDR2 from the germline V gene are SGHTA and FQGNSA. DNA for the CDR3: TGTGCCAGCAGCTCAGGGACAGGGTTGGAGCAGTACTTC. As protein: CASSSGTGLEQYF.

The V and J genes are TRBV5-1 and TRBJ1-2, with a tentative D call TRBD1 (5 bases). The CDR3 has 16 residues. Germline V gene lookup returns CDR1 SGHRS and CDR2 YFSETQ. Trimming shortened V by 0 bases and J by 5 bases, and 17 bases separated the two germline ends. In DNA form, the CDR3 reads TGCGCCAGCAGCTTGGGGTTACCACAGGACCTATATGGCTACACCTTC. It is translated as CASSLGLPQDLYGYTF.

V gene TRBV2 combines with J gene TRBJ2-7; a possible D gene is TRBD1 (6 bases). CDR3 length equals 13 residues. The germline V gene has CDR1 SNHLY and CDR2 FYNNEI. The V end lost 8 bases, the J end lost 4 bases, and 15 bases lay between the germline ends. The DNA for the CDR3 is TGTGCCAGCTCCGGGACACTACCTTACGAGCAGTACTTC. Translating gives CASSGTLPYEQYF.

V usage is TRBV5-1 and J usage is TRBJ2-7, with 7 bases identical to TRBD2. After removal of 4 bases from V and 2 bases from J, the junction contained 9 bases not matched to a gene. Per germline, CDR1 SGHRS and CDR2 YFSETQ. This CDR3 has 15 residues. The CDR3 spells CASSLSGGSPYEQYF. CDR3 nucleotides: TGCGCCAGCAGCCTCTCGGGCGGGAGTCCCTACGAGCAGTACTTC. Complete variable domain (other parts from reference TRBV5-1 and TRBJ2-7): KAGVTQTPRYLIKTRGQQVTLSCSPISGHRSVSWYQQTPGQGLQFLFEYFSETQRNKGNFPGRFSGRQFSNSRSEMNVSTLELGDSALYLCASSLSGGSPYEQYFGPGTRLTVT.

In the case of this clone: A read error may account for a junction end that differs from germline. The chain recombines TRBV7-9 with TRBJ1-1, with D possibly matching TRBD1 (6 bases). This CDR3 comprises 12 residues. The germline V gene encodes CDR1 SEHNR and CDR2 FQNEAQ (reference sequence). The CDR3: CSSSRLDREAFF. CDR3 DNA: TGTTCCAGCAGCCGATTGGACAGAGAAGCTTTCTTT.

In DNA form, the CDR3 reads TGTGCCAGCAGTGTCGGGGGGACCCCGTTTGAAGCTTTCTTT. Translated: CASSVGGTPFEAFF. The chain employs TRBV28 and TRBJ1-1; D possibly corresponds to TRBD1 (5 bases). V was pared by 5 bases and J by 7 bases, with 17 bases between. The CDR3 runs 14 residues. Per germline, CDR1 MDHEN and CDR2 SYDVKM.

The chain recombines TRBV5-1 with TRBJ2-3; no firm D call. With 2 bases removed from V and 8 bases from J, the gap between germline ends came to 12 bases. This CDR3 spans 13 amino acids. Germline V gene data show CDR1 as SGHRS and CDR2 as YFSETQ. This CDR3 reads CASSFPSESTQYF. In DNA form, the CDR3 reads TGCGCCAGCAGCTTCCCCTCGGAGTCTACGCAGTATTTT.

The CDR3 DNA sequence: TGCGCCAGCAGCTTCGCAGGGAGGGATGAGCAGTTCTTC. This translates into CASSFAGRDEQFF. The V gene is TRBV5-1, the J gene TRBJ2-1, with 7 bases aligning to TRBD2. There are 13 residues in the CDR3. Per germline, CDR1 SGHRS and CDR2 YFSETQ. Trimming cost V 2 bases and J 8 bases; bases outside gene matches: 4. The whole variable domain, filled in from reference TRBV5-1 and TRBJ2-1, reads KAGVTQTPRYLIKTRGQQVTLSCSPISGHRSVSWYQQTPGQGLQFLFEYFSETQRNKGNFPGRFSGRQFSNSRSEMNVSTLELGDSALYLCASSFAGRDEQFFGPGTRLTVL.

CDR3 DNA: TGTGCCAGCAGTTACCGGGGGGGCGGGAACAATGAGCAGTTCTTC. It yields the protein CASSYRGGGNNEQFF. This rearrangement joins TRBV6-6 to TRBJ2-1; 8 positions match TRBD2. Looked up from germline, CDR1 is MNHNY and CDR2 is SVGAGI (reference sequence). The CDR3 runs to 15 residues. V dropped 2 bases and J dropped 5; count of bases not matched to a gene: 5.

Points on this clone: The sample contains more than one DNA sequence encoding this CDR3. The V gene is TRBV7-9, the J gene TRBJ1-1, with no clear D. Trimming left V 6 bases short and J 1 base short, with 9 bases between. This CDR3 has 13 residues. CDR1 is SEHNR and CDR2 is FQNEAQ in the germline V gene (reference sequence). The CDR3 loop reads CASSSQENTEAFF. The CDR3 bases are TGTGCCAGCAGTTCCCAGGAGAACACTGAAGCTTTCTTT.

The chain couples TRBV6-1 to TRBJ2-7, with a tentative D call TRBD2 (6 bases). The V end was cut by 3 bases, the J end by 1 base, with 13 bases between. Germline assignment: CDR1 MNHNS and CDR2 SASEGT. The CDR3 is 15 amino acids. The CDR3 spells CASSEYGSSSYEQYF. The CDR3 DNA reads as TGTGCCAGCAGTGAGTACGGGAGTAGTTCCTACGAGCAGTACTTC.

The chain uses TRBV10-3 and TRBJ2-1; 16 bases are shared with TRBD2. Germline values: CDR1 ENHRY, CDR2 SYGVKD. This CDR3 comprises 17 residues. The junction had 6 bases not matched to a gene; V was cut back by 3 bases and J by 7 bases. This chain's CDR3 is CAISDPGLAGGGNEQFF. The CDR3 DNA is TGTGCCATCAGTGACCCGGGACTAGCGGGAGGGGGGAATGAGCAGTTCTTC.

J is TRBJ1-2 and V is TRBV7-9; D is perhaps TRBD1 (5 bases). This CDR3 region has 14 residues. CDR1 and CDR2 (germline): SEHNR, FQNEAQ (reference sequence). Trimming stripped 1 base from V and 6 bases from J, with 12 bases between. CDR3 sequence: CASSLGGGGDGYTF. In nucleotides, the CDR3 is TGTGCCAGCAGCTTAGGCGGGGGGGGTGATGGCTACACCTTC. The full variable domain, with the rest looked up from reference TRBV7-9 and TRBJ1-2, is DTGVSQNPRHKITKRGQNVTFRCDPISEHNRLYWYRQTLGQGPEFLTYFQNEAQLEKSRLLSDRFSAERPKGSFSTLEIQRTEQGDSAMYLCASSLGGGGDGYTFGSGTRLTVV.